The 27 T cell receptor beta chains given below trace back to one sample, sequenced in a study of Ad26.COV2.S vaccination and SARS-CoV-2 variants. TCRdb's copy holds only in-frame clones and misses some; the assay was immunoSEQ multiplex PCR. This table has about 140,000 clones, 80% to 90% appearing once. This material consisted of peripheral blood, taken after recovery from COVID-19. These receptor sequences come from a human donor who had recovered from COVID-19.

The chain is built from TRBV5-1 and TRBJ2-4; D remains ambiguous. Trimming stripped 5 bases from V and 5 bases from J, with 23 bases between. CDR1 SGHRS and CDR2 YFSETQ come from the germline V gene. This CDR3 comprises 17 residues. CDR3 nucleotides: TGCGCCAGCAGTCCCGATCTTCAAGCCCTGGAACAAAACATTCAGTACTTC. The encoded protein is CASSPDLQALEQNIQYF.

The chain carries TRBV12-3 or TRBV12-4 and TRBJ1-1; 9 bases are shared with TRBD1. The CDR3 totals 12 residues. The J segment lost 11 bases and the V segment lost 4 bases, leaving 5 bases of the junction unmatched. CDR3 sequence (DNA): TGTGCCAGCAGTTACAGGGGGCGGTGGGCTTTCTTT. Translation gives CASSYRGRWAFF.

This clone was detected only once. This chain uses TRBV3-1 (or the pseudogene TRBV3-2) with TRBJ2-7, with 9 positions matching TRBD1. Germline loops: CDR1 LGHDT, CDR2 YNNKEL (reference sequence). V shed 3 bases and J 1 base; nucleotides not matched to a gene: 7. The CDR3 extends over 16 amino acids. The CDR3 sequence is CASSHGTGTGSYEQYF. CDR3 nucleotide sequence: TGTGCCAGCAGCCACGGAACCGGGACAGGGTCCTACGAGCAGTACTTC.

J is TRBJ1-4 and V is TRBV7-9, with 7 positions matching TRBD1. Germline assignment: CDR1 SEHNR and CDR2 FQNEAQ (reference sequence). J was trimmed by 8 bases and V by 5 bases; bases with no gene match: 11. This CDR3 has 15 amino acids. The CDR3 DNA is TGTGCCAGCAGCCCCCACAGGGGAGGTCGGGAAAAACTGTTTTTT. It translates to CASSPHRGGREKLFF. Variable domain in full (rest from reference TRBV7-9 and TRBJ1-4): DTGVSQNPRHKITKRGQNVTFRCDPISEHNRLYWYRQTLGQGPEFLTYFQNEAQLEKSRLLSDRFSAERPKGSFSTLEIQRTEQGDSAMYLCASSPHRGGREKLFFGSGTQLSVL.

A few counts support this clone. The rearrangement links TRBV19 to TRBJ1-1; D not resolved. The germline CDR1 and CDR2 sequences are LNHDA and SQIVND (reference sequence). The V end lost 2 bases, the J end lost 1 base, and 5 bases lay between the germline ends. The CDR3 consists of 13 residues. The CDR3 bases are TGTGCCAGTAGTATAAAACGGAACACTGAAGCTTTCTTT. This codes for CASSIKRNTEAFF.

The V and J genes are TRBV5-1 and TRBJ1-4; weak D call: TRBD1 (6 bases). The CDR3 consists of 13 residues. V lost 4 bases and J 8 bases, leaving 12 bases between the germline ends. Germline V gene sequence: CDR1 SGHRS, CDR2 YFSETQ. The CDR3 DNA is TGCGCCAGCAGCGACCTAACAGGGGAAAAACTGTTTTTT. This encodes CASSDLTGEKLFF. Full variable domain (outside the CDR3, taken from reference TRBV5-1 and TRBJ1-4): KAGVTQTPRYLIKTRGQQVTLSCSPISGHRSVSWYQQTPGQGLQFLFEYFSETQRNKGNFPGRFSGRQFSNSRSEMNVSTLELGDSALYLCASSDLTGEKLFFGSGTQLSVL.

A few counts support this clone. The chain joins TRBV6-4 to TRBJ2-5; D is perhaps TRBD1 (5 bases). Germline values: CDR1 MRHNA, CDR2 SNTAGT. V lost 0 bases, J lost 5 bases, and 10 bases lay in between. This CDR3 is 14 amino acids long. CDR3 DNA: TGTGCCAGCAGTGACTCGCAGGGTAGGGAGACCCAGTACTTC. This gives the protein CASSDSQGRETQYF.

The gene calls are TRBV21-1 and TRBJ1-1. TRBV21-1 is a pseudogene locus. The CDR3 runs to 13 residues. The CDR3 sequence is CASSPGLNTEAFF. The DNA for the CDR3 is TGTGCCAGCAGCCCGGGACTGAACACTGAAGCTTTCTTT.

CDR3 sequence (DNA): TGTGCCAGCAGGGGTAGCGTGAACACCGGGGAGCTGTTTTTT. Its protein product is CASRGSVNTGELFF. This chain links TRBV7-9 with TRBJ2-2, with D possibly TRBD2 on 5 matching bases. V was cut by 6 bases and J by 1 base, with 9 bases left in between. This CDR3 is built from 14 residues. Germline CDR1 reads SEHNR; CDR2 reads FQNEAQ (reference sequence).

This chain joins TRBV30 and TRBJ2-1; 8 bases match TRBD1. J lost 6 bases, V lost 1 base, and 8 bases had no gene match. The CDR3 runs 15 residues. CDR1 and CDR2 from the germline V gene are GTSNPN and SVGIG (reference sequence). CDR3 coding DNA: TGTGCCTGGAGTGCCGGGACAGGAGCCTCCAATGAGCAGTTCTTC. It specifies CAWSAGTGASNEQFF.

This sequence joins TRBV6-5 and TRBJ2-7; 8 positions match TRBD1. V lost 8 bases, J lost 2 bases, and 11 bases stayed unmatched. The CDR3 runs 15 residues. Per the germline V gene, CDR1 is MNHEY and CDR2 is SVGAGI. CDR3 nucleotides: TGTGCCAGCGACTTCCCGGGACAGGACACCTACGAGCAGTACTTC. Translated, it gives CASDFPGQDTYEQYF.

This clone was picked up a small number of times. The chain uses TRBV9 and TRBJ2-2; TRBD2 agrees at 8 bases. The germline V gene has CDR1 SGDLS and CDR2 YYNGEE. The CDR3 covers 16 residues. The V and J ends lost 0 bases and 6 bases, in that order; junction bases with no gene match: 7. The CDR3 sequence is CASSVAGGAPAGELFF. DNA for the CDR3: TGTGCCAGCAGCGTAGCCGGGGGGGCCCCAGCCGGGGAGCTGTTTTTT.

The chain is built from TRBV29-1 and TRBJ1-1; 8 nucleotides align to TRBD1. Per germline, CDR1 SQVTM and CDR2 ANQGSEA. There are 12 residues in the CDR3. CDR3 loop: CIYLRGPGEAFF. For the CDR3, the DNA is TGCATCTATCTCAGGGGGCCGGGTGAAGCTTTCTTT.

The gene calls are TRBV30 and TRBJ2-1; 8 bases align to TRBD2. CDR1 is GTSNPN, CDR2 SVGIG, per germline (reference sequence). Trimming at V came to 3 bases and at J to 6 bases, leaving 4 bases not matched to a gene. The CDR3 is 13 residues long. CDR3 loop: CAWSGGAGNEQFF. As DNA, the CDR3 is TGTGCCTGGAGCGGGGGGGCCGGCAATGAGCAGTTCTTC.

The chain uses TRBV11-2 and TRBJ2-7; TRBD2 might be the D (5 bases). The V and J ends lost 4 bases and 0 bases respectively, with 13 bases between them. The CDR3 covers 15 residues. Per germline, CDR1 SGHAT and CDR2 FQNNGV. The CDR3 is CASSSTLGSSYEQYF. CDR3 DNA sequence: TGTGCCAGCAGCTCTACCCTAGGGAGCTCCTACGAGCAGTACTTC.

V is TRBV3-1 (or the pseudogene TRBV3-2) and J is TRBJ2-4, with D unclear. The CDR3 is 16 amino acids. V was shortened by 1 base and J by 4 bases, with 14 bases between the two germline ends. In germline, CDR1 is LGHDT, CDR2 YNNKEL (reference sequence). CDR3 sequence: CASSQGFVSPKNIQYF. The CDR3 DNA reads TGTGCCAGCAGCCAAGGGTTTGTAAGCCCTAAAAACATTCAGTACTTC.

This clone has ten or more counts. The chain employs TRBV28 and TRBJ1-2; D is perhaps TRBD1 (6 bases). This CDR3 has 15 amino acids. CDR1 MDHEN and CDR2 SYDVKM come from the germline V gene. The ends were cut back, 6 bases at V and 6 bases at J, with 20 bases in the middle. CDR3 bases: TGTGCCAGCAGCCGGGACACCCCCTTTGTGGATGGCTACACCTTC. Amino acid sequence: CASSRDTPFVDGYTF.

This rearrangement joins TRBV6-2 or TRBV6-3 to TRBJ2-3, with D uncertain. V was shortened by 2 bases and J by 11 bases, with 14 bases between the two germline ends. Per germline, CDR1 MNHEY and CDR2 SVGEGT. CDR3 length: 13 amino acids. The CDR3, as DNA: TGTGCCAGCAGTTACATCGGTCTAGGGATGCAGTATTTT. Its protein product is CASSYIGLGMQYF.

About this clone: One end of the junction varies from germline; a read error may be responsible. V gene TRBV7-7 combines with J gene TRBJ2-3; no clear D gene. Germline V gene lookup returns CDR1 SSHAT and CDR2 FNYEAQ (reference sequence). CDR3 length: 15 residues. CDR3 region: CASSRLTVSTDTQYF. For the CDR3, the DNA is TGTGCTAGCAGCAGATTAACAGTCTCGACAGATACGCAGTATTTT.

CDR3 sequence: CASSSSHRDSEQYF. The CDR3 DNA is TGTGCCAGCAGTTCCTCCCACCGGGACTCCGAGCAGTACTTC. The chain combines TRBV27 with TRBJ2-7; maybe TRBD2 (6 bases). Germline lookup yields CDR1 MNHEY and CDR2 SMNVEV (reference sequence). The length of the CDR3 is 14 residues. Trimming pared 4 bases from V and 6 bases from J, leaving 16 bases between.

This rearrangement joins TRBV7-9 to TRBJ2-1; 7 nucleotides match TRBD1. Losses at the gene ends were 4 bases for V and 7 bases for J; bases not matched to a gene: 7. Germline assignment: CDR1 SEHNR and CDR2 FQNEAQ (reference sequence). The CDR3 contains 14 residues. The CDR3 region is CASSSGTAKNEQFF. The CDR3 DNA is TGTGCCAGCAGCTCCGGGACAGCAAAAAATGAGCAGTTCTTC.

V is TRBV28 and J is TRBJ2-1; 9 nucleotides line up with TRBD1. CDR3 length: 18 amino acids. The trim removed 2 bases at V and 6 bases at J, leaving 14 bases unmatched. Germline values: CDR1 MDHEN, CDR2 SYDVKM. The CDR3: CASSLMYRTGAAINEQFF. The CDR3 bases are TGTGCCAGCAGTTTAATGTACCGGACAGGGGCTGCCATCAATGAGCAGTTCTTC.

The CDR3 loop reads CASSVEAYTDTQYF. In nucleotides, the CDR3 is TGTGCCAGCAGCGTAGAGGCTTACACAGATACGCAGTATTTT. The chain couples TRBV9 to TRBJ2-3; D is uncertain. The CDR3 runs to 14 residues. Germline values: CDR1 SGDLS, CDR2 YYNGEE. The V gene lost 0 bases and the J gene lost 2 bases, with 7 bases spanning the gap.

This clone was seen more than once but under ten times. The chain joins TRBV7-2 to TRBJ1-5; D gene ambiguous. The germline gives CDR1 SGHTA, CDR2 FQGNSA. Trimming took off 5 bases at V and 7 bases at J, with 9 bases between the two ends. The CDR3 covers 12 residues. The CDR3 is CASSEGRQPQHF. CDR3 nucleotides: TGTGCCAGCAGCGAAGGCCGCCAGCCCCAGCATTTT.

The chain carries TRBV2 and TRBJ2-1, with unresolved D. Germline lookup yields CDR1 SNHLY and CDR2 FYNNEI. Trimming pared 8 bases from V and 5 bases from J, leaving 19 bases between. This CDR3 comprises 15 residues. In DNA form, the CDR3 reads TGTGCCAGCGTAGCATGGGAACAGATGGACAATGAGCAGTTCTTC. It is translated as CASVAWEQMDNEQFF.

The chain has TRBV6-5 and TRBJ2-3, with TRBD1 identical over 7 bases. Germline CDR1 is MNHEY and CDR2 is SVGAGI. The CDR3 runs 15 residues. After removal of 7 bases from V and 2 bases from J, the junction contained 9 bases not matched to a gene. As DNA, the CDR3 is TGTGCCAGCACCGGACAGGATTCAACCACAGATACGCAGTATTTT. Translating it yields CASTGQDSTTDTQYF.

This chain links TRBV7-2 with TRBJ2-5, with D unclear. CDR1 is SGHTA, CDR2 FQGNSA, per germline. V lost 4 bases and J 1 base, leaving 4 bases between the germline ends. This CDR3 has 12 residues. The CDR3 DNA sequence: TGTGCCAGCAGCTACCCCCAAGAGACCCAGTACTTC. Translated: CASSYPQETQYF.